A selection of T cell receptor beta chains follows, all from one sample in a study of blood T cell repertoires in COVID-19. Libraries were prepared by immunoSEQ multiplex PCR; TCRdb keeps only in-frame clonotypes and omits some of them. The sample lists fewer than 150,000 clones, around 89% occurring once. Sequenced: peripheral blood. The source of these receptors is a woman of 80 years or more with acute or convalescent COVID-19. CDR3s include the opening cysteine and the closing phenylalanine or tryptophan. Fields, in order: clone size, D gene, J gene, V gene, CDR3 protein, CDR3 DNA. A D gene is named only where the DNA matches it firmly. A row's size may be missing; if present it is once, few, many or a size class.

. | . | TRBJ1-4 | TRBV7-8 | CASSLVSNEKLFF | TGTGCCAGCAGCTTAGTCAGTAATGAAAAACTGTTTTTT
. | . | TRBJ1-5 | TRBV6-1 | CASSETHSNQPQHF | TGTGCCAGCAGTGAAACTCATAGCAATCAGCCCCAGCATTTT
. | TRBD1 | TRBJ1-2 | TRBV6-5 | CASSYGTENYGYTF | TGTGCCAGCAGCTACGGGACAGAAAACTATGGCTACACCTTC
. | TRBD2 | TRBJ2-7 | TRBV4-3 | CASSQGRGLAGEQYF | TGCGCCAGCAGCCAAGGCCGGGGACTAGCGGGAGAGCAGTACTTC
. | TRBD2 | TRBJ2-2 | TRBV7-7 | CASSVTSGGAGELFF | TGTGCTAGCAGCGTTACTAGCGGGGGGGCCGGGGAGCTGTTTTTT
. | . | TRBJ1-4 | TRBV5-1 | CASSPAGRNEKLFF | TGCGCCAGCAGCCCGGCGGGACGGAATGAAAAACTGTTTTTT
. | TRBD1 | TRBJ2-7 | TRBV9 | CASSEGQTSYYEQYF | TGTGCCAGCAGCGAGGGACAGACAAGTTACTACGAGCAGTACTTC
. | TRBD1 | TRBJ2-2 | TRBV5-1 | CASSFSGRGWTGELFF | TGCGCCAGCAGCTTCTCCGGCAGGGGGTGGACCGGGGAGCTGTTTTTT
. | TRBD1 | TRBJ1-1 | TRBV5-1 | CASSGTGENTEAFF | TGCGCCAGCAGTGGGACAGGGGAGAACACTGAAGCTTTCTTT
. | . | TRBJ1-6 | TRBV18 | CASSPTGDSYNSPLHF | TGTGCCAGCTCACCAACCGGGGATTCCTATAATTCACCCCTCCACTTT
. | TRBD2 | TRBJ2-7 | TRBV6-5 | CASSYSAQGLAYEQYF | TGTGCCAGCAGTTACTCGGCCCAGGGACTAGCCTACGAGCAGTACTTC
. | TRBD2 | TRBJ2-3 | TRBV7-9 | CASSLGLSTDTQYF | TGTGCCAGCAGTTTGGGACTATCCACAGATACGCAGTATTTT
. | TRBD2 | TRBJ2-7 | TRBV10-2 | CASRGLAGDSYEQYF | TGCGCCAGCAGGGGACTAGCGGGGGACTCCTACGAGCAGTACTTC
. | . | TRBJ1-2 | TRBV3-1/TRBV3-2 | CASSQDAGIGYTF | TGTGCCAGCAGCCAAGATGCGGGGATTGGCTACACCTTC
. | TRBD2 | TRBJ2-5 | TRBV18 | CASSSRTSGVFTKSREETQYF | TGTGCCAGCTCATCCCGGACTAGTGGAGTCTTCACTAAAAGCCGGGAAGAGACCCAGTACTTC
. | TRBD2 | TRBJ2-2 | TRBV6-6 | CASSPYLAETNTGELFF | TGTGCCAGCAGTCCATACCTAGCGGAGACAAACACCGGGGAGCTGTTTTTT
few | . | TRBJ2-5 | TRBV7-6 | CASSLSGREDETQYF | TGTGCCAGCAGCCTAAGCGGCCGCGAGGACGAGACCCAGTACTTC
. | TRBD1 | TRBJ1-2 | TRBV5-6 | CASSFLQGDGYTF | TGTGCCAGCAGCTTTTTACAGGGGGATGGCTACACCTTC
once | TRBD1 | TRBJ2-3 | TRBV10-3 | CAISRQGFEDTQYF | TGTGCCATCAGTAGACAGGGGTTTGAAGATACGCAGTATTTT
. | TRBD1 | TRBJ1-2 | TRBV5-5 | CASREDRNNYGYTF | TGTGCCAGCAGGGAGGACAGGAATAACTATGGCTACACCTTC
. | TRBD1 | TRBJ1-5 | TRBV4-2 | CASSPLHEQGGQEPQHF | TGTGCCAGCAGCCCGCTCCACGAACAGGGGGGACAAGAGCCCCAGCATTTT
once | . | TRBJ1-6 | TRBV19 | CASSMADSPLHF | TGTGCCAGTAGTATGGCCGATTCACCCCTCCACTTT
. | TRBD1 | TRBJ1-2 | TRBV19 | CASSTTGGWFYGYTF | TGTGCCAGTAGTACGACAGGGGGATGGTTCTATGGCTACACCTTC
once | TRBD2 | TRBJ2-1 | TRBV19 | CASSIRPSGKYNEQFF | TGTGCCAGTAGTATAAGGCCTAGCGGGAAATACAATGAGCAGTTCTTC
. | TRBD1 | TRBJ2-5 | TRBV15 | CATSRDRQETQYF | TGTGCCACCAGCCGGGACAGGCAAGAGACCCAGTACTTC
. | . | TRBJ2-3 | TRBV18 | CASSLAGTSNIDTQYF | TGTGCCAGCTCACTTGCCGGGACTTCCAATATAGATACGCAGTATTTT
. | . | TRBJ1-6 | TRBV11-2 | CASSLGSAAQSPLHF | TGTGCCAGCAGCTTAGGTTCGGCGGCCCAATCACCCCTCCACTTT
. | TRBD1 | TRBJ1-2 | TRBV5-1 | CASSPGTGSYGYTF | TGCGCCAGCAGCCCGGGGACAGGGAGCTATGGCTACACCTTC
. | . | TRBJ2-6 | TRBV7-3 | CASSFQGSGANVLTF | TGTGCCAGCAGCTTCCAGGGTTCCGGGGCCAACGTCCTGACTTTC